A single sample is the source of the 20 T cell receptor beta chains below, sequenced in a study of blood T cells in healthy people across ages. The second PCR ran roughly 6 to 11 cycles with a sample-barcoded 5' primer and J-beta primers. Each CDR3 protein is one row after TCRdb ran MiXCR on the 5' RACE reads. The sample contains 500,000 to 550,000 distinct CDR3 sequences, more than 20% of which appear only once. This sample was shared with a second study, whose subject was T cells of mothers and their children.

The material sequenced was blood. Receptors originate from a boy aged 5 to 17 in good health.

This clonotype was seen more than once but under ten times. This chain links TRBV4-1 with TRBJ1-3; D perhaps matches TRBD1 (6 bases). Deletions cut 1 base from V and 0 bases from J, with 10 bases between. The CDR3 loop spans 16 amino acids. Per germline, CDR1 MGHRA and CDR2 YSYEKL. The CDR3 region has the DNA TGCGCCAGCAGCCAAGGACAGGCGTACTCTGGAAACACCATATATTTT. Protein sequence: CASSQGQAYSGNTIYF.

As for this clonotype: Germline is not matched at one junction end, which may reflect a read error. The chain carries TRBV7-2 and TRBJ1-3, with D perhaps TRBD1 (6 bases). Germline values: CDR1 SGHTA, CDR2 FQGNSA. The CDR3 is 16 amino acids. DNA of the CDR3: TGTGCCAGCAGCCTAGCGGGACATCTCTCTGGAAACACCATATATTTT. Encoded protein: CASSLAGHLSGNTIYF.

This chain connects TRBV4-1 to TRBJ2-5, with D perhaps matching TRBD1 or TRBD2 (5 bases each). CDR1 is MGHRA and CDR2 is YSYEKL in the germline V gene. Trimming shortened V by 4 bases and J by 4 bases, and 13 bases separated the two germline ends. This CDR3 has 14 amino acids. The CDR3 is CASSPQQAGETQYF. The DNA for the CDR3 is TGCGCCAGCAGCCCCCAACAGGCGGGAGAGACCCAGTACTTC.

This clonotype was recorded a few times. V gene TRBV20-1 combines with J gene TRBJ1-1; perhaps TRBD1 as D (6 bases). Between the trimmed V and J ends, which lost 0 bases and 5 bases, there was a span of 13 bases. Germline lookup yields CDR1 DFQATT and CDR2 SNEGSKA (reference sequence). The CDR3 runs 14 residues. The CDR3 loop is CSARDSGVRTEAFF. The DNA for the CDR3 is TGCAGTGCTAGAGACTCAGGGGTGAGGACTGAAGCTTTCTTT.

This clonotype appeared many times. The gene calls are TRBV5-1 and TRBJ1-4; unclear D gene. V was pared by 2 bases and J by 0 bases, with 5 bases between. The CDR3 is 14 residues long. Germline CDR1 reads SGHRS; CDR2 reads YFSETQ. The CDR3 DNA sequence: TGCGCCAGCAGCTTCTCCGCAACTAATGAAAAACTGTTTTTT. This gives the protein CASSFSATNEKLFF.

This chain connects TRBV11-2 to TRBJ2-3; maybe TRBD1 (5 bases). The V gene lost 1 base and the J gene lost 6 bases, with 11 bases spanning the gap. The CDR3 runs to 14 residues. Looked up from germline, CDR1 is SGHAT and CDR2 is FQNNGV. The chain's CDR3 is CASSLARTSDTQYF. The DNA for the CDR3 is TGTGCCAGCAGCTTAGCCCGGACATCCGATACGCAGTATTTT.

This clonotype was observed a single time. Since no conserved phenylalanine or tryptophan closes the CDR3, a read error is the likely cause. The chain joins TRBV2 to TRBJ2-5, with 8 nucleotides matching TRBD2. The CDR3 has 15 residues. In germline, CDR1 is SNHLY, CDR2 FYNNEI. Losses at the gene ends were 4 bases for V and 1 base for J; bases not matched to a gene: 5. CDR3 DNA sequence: TGTGCCAGCAGTGCGGATAGCGGGGCCCAAGAGACCCAGTACTCC. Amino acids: CASSADSGAQETQYS.

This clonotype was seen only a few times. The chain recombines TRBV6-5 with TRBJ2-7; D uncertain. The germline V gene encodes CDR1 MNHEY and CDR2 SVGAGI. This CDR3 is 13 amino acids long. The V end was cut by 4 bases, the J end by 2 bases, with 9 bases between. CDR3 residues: CASSSEKTYEQYF. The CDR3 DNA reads TGTGCCAGCAGTTCTGAAAAAACCTACGAGCAGTACTTC.

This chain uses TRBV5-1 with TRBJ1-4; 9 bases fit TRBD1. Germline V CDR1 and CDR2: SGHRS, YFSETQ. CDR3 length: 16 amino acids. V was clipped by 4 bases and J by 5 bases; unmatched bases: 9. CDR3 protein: CASSIGQGFSNEKLFF. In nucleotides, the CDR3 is TGCGCCAGCAGCATAGGACAGGGGTTCTCGAATGAAAAACTGTTTTTT.

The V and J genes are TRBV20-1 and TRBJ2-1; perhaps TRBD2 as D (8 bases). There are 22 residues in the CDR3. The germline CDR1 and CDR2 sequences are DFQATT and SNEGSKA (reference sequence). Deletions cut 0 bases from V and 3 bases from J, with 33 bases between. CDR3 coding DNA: TGCAGTGCTAGAGATCTGTCGGGACTTCCTGGGGTAGCGGGACAGATCTACAATGAGCAGTTCTTC. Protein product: CSARDLSGLPGVAGQIYNEQFF.

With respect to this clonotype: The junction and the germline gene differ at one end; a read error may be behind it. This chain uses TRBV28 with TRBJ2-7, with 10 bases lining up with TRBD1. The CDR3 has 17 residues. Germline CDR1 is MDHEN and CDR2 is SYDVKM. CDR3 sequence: CANSFQRDRGRTYEQYF. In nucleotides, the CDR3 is TGTGCCAACAGTTTTCAGCGGGACAGGGGACGAACCTACGAGCAGTACTTC. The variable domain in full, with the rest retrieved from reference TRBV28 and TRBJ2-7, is DVKVTQSSRYLVKRTGEKVFLECVQDMDHENMFWYRQDPGLGLRLIYFSYDVKMKEKGDIPEGYSVSREKKERFSLILESASTNQTSMYLCANSFQRDRGRTYEQYFGPGTRLTVT.

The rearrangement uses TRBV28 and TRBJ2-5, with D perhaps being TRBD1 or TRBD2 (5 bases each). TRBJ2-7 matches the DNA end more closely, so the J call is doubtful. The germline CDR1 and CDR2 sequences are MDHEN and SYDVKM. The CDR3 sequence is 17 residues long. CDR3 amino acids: CASSPSPRGAGGYEQYF. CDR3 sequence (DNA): TGTGCCAGCAGTCCATCCCCGAGGGGCGCAGGAGGCTACGAGCAGTACTTC.

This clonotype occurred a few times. The chain's CDR3 is CAISTTQGGTEAFF. In DNA, the CDR3 is TGTGCCATCAGTACCACACAGGGAGGCACTGAAGCTTTCTTT. The chain has TRBV10-3 and TRBJ1-1, with D possibly being TRBD1 (6 bases). This CDR3 is built from 14 residues. V was trimmed by 5 bases and J by 4 bases, leaving 14 bases between them. The V gene's germline CDR1 is ENHRY and CDR2 SYGVKD.

CDR3 sequence (DNA): TGTGCCAGCAGCGAGAGGGGGGGAACCCAAGAGACCCAGTACTTC. Translation: CASSERGGTQETQYF. This chain links TRBV9 with TRBJ2-5, with a tentative D call TRBD2 (7 bases). Looked up from germline, CDR1 is SGDLS and CDR2 is YYNGEE. The CDR3 length is 15 residues. Trimming took 3 bases from V and 1 from J, leaving 13 bases between them.

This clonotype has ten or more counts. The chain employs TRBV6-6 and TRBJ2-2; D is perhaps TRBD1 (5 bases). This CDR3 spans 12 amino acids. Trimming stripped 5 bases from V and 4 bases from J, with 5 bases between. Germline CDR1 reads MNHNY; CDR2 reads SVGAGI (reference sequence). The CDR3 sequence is CASSRGTGELFF. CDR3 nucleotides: TGTGCCAGCAGTAGGGGCACCGGGGAGCTGTTTTTT.

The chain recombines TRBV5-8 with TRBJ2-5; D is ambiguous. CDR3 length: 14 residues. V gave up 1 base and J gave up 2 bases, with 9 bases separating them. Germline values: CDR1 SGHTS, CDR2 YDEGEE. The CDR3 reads CASSLMHLQETQYF. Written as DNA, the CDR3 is TGTGCCAGCAGCTTGATGCACCTACAAGAGACCCAGTACTTC.

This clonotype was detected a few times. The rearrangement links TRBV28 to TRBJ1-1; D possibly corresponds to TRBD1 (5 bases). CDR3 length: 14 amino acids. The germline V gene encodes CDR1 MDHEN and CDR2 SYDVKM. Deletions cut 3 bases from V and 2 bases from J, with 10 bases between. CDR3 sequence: CASSFPQGNTEAFF. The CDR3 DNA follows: TGTGCCAGCAGTTTTCCCCAGGGTAACACTGAAGCTTTCTTT.

In DNA form, the CDR3 reads TGTGCCAGCAGAATCGGGACAGGGGCGGCTCACGAGCAGTACTTC. Its protein product is CASRIGTGAAHEQYF. The rearrangement joins TRBV6-5 to TRBJ2-7; 10 positions agree with TRBD1. V lost 6 bases, J lost 5 bases, and 10 bases stayed unmatched. Germline CDR1 is MNHEY and CDR2 is SVGAGI. The CDR3 consists of 15 residues.

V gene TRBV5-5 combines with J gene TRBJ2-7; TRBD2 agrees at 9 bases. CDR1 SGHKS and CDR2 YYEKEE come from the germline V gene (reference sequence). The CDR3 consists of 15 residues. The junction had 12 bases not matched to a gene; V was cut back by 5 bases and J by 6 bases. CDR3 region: CASSLPIAGDCEQYF. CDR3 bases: TGTGCCAGCAGTCTACCCATAGCGGGAGATTGCGAGCAGTACTTC.

The CDR3 DNA is TGTGCCAGCAGGCCCAGGGGTGGTGGTTCACCCCTCCACTTT. It encodes CASRPRGGGSPLHF. This chain uses TRBV2 with TRBJ1-6; the D gene is possibly TRBD1 (6 bases). This CDR3 spans 14 amino acids. The V gene's germline CDR1 is SNHLY and CDR2 FYNNEI. The V gene lost 6 bases and the J gene lost 9 bases, with 15 bases spanning the gap. Full variable domain (remainder filled in from reference TRBV2 and TRBJ1-6): EPEVTQTPSHQVTQMGQEVILRCVPISNHLYFYWYRQILGQKVEFLVSFYNNEISEKSEIFDDQFSVERPDGSNFTLKIRSTKLEDSAMYFCASRPRGGGSPLHFGNGTRLTVT.